This TCR beta chain was sequenced during a study of human CD8 memory T cell subsets. UMI-labeled 5' RACE produced the TCR beta libraries. Reprocessing the 5' RACE reads, TCRdb reports a single entry for every CDR3 protein and omits DNA. The listing records 5,000 to 7,500 distinct CDR3 sequences. The study used negative magnetic separation to enrich total CD8+ T cells. The source of the RNA was duplicate vials containing 150,000 sorted CD8+ T cells for each subset. In the case of this clonotype: Its antigen is currently unknown.

The study's findings and limits: While effector memory cells differed, stem-like memory and precursor exhausted T cells had similarly high diversity. Minimally overlapping with each other were the repertoires of precursor exhausted and stem-like memory T cells.

This CDR3 has 16 amino acids. Germline V lookup: CDR1 MGHRA, CDR2 YSYEKL. The chain joins TRBV4-1 to TRBJ2-7; TCRdb designates TRBD2, a call that cannot be tested without DNA. The sequencing sample was made of CD8+ effector memory T cells (TEM) sorted from PBMCs. The subset denotes: effector memory CD8 T cells, CCR7- CD45RO+ CD95+. This clonotype was sampled from a human donor in good health. CDR3 sequence reads: CASSQEGRGNSYEQYF.